These 24 T cell receptor beta chains share one sample of origin, sequenced in a study of blood T cell repertoires in COVID-19. The table came from immunoSEQ multiplex PCR; TCRdb's copy has only in-frame clones and leaves some out. The sample shows some 300,000 clones, approximately 91% of them seen only once. The sequenced sample was PBMCs or T cells enriched from blood (not recorded which). These receptors were taken from a woman in her forties who had recovered from COVID-19.

This chain joins TRBV15 and TRBJ2-3, with D possibly being TRBD2 (5 bases). The CDR3 has 17 residues. CDR1 and CDR2 from the germline V gene are LNHNV and YYDKDF (reference sequence). Trimming shortened V by 3 bases and J by 6 bases, and 22 bases separated the two germline ends. In DNA form, the CDR3 reads TGTGCCACCAGCAGGAGGGCTAGCACGTACTTGCCGGATACGCAGTATTTT. Translated, it gives CATSRRASTYLPDTQYF.

The chain has TRBV18 and TRBJ2-6, with TRBD2 identical over 7 bases. The CDR3 extends over 18 amino acids. J lost 0 bases, V lost 3 bases, and 8 bases had no gene match. Germline CDR1 KGHSH, CDR2 LQKENI. This CDR3 reads CASSPLVAGDSGANVLTF. The CDR3 coding sequence is TGTGCCAGCTCACCTCTAGTTGCGGGGGACTCTGGGGCCAACGTCCTGACTTTC.

The rearrangement joins TRBV19 to TRBJ2-1, with 7 bases matching TRBD2. Unmatched junction bases numbered 11, after V lost 7 bases and J lost 5 bases. CDR1 LNHDA and CDR2 SQIVND come from the germline V gene (reference sequence). CDR3 length: 15 residues. CDR3 loop: CASTATGRANNEQFF. In nucleotides, the CDR3 is TGTGCCAGTACTGCAACTGGGAGGGCCAACAATGAGCAGTTCTTC.

The chain combines TRBV19 with TRBJ2-3; 15 bases agree with TRBD2. V gave up 9 bases and J gave up 6 bases; unmatched junction bases: 7. CDR1 and CDR2 (germline): LNHDA, SQIVND (reference sequence). CDR3 length: 15 amino acids. CDR3: CASGLAGGPRDTQYF. In nucleotides, the CDR3 is TGTGCCAGCGGACTAGCGGGAGGGCCGCGGGATACGCAGTATTTT.

V is TRBV7-2 and J is TRBJ1-2; D is unresolved. This CDR3 comprises 14 residues. V lost 3 bases, J lost 3 bases, and 11 bases lay in between. CDR1 and CDR2 (germline): SGHTA, FQGNSA. The CDR3 DNA reads TGTGCCAGCAGCTTGAACAGAAAGGACTATGGCTACACCTTC. Amino acid sequence: CASSLNRKDYGYTF.

The rearrangement uses TRBV11-1 and TRBJ1-1; D ambiguous. Per the germline V gene, CDR1 is SGHAT and CDR2 is FQDESV (reference sequence). Trimming stripped 7 bases from V and 5 bases from J, with 17 bases between. The length of the CDR3 is 14 residues. The DNA of the CDR3 is TGTGCCAGCACCCGAGACCGGGTAGGTACTGAAGCTTTCTTT. Its protein product is CASTRDRVGTEAFF.

The table lists this clone with a few counts. V usage is TRBV12-5 and J usage is TRBJ1-1, with 8 bases lining up with TRBD1. The V segment lost 6 bases and the J segment 2 bases; nucleotides outside the gene matches: 5. This CDR3 comprises 14 residues. Germline loops: CDR1 LGHNT, CDR2 FRNRAP. CDR3 coding DNA: TGTGCTAGTGGGGAACAGGGGGGAAACACTGAAGCTTTCTTT. As protein: CASGEQGGNTEAFF.

V and J are TRBV11-3 and TRBJ2-1, with D maybe TRBD2 (6 bases). CDR1 and CDR2 from the germline V gene are SGHNT and YENEEA. V lost 5 bases, J lost 8 bases, and 10 bases lay in between. The CDR3 loop spans 12 amino acids. CDR3 amino acids: CASSLGTDEQFF. The CDR3 region has the DNA TGTGCCAGCAGCCTGGGGACTGATGAGCAGTTCTTC.

This chain links TRBV4-2 with TRBJ1-1, with TRBD1 matching 10 bases. CDR3 length equals 17 residues. Germline CDR1 and CDR2: LGHNA and YNFKEQ. Unmatched junction bases numbered 8, after V lost 0 bases and J lost 4 bases. CDR3 coding DNA: TGTGCCAGCAGCCAAGACTTTGGGACAGGGGTTTTCACTGAAGCTTTCTTT. It is translated as CASSQDFGTGVFTEAFF.

This clone was observed once. The V call is TRBV4-1, the J call TRBJ1-2, with unresolved D. Deletions cut 0 bases from V and 6 bases from J, with 14 bases between. This CDR3 is 15 amino acids long. Germline lookup yields CDR1 MGHRA and CDR2 YSYEKL. The CDR3 spells CASSQEVVQFHGYTF. CDR3 in DNA: TGCGCCAGCAGCCAAGAAGTCGTGCAGTTCCATGGCTACACCTTC.

The rearrangement joins TRBV7-9 to TRBJ2-7, with 7 bases that match TRBD1. CDR1 and CDR2 from the germline V gene are SEHNR and FQNEAQ (reference sequence). CDR3 size: 15 residues. J lost 12 bases, V lost 1 base, and 15 bases had no gene match. The DNA for the CDR3 is TGTGCCAGCAGCTTAGGCATAAGCGATCCGGGACAGATGTACTTC. Its translation: CASSLGISDPGQMYF.

The chain couples TRBV2 to TRBJ1-1, with D perhaps matching TRBD1 (6 bases). The CDR3 spans 14 residues. The germline V and J ends were trimmed by 2 bases and 8 bases, with 15 bases remaining between them. Germline loops: CDR1 SNHLY, CDR2 FYNNEI. The CDR3 DNA sequence: TGTGCCAGCAGTGAACTATCGTCCGGACAGGAAGCTTTCTTT. It specifies CASSELSSGQEAFF.

This chain joins TRBV15 and TRBJ1-1; D is unclear. The V gene lost 0 bases and the J gene lost 1 base, with 9 bases spanning the gap. CDR1 is LNHNV, CDR2 YYDKDF, per germline (reference sequence). There are 15 residues in the CDR3. CDR3 sequence reads: CATSRDLEENTEAFF. As DNA, the CDR3 is TGTGCCACCAGCAGAGATCTAGAGGAGAACACTGAAGCTTTCTTT.

V usage is TRBV28 and J usage is TRBJ2-1; D remains ambiguous. Germline assignment: CDR1 MDHEN and CDR2 SYDVKM. Trimming stripped 6 bases from V and 0 bases from J, with 15 bases between. The CDR3 has 16 residues. The CDR3 DNA reads TGTGCCAGCAGACCCCTCGGTAGCAGCTCCTACAATGAGCAGTTCTTC. The encoded protein is CASRPLGSSSYNEQFF.

This rearrangement joins TRBV4-1 to TRBJ1-1; D not resolved. CDR1 is MGHRA, CDR2 YSYEKL, per germline. V was trimmed by 0 bases and J by 0 bases, leaving 14 bases between them. The CDR3 extends over 17 amino acids. Here the CDR3 reads CASSQDLREGVNTEAFF. CDR3 DNA: TGCGCCAGCAGCCAAGATTTGAGGGAAGGCGTGAACACTGAAGCTTTCTTT.

This chain joins TRBV4-2 and TRBJ2-7, with D unclear. Germline loops: CDR1 LGHNA, CDR2 YNFKEQ. V dropped 1 base and J dropped 5 bases, with 12 bases sitting between them. The CDR3 has 14 residues. CDR3 DNA sequence: TGTGCCAGCAGCCAAGCCCAGCGCGTCGACGAGCAGTACTTC. It is translated as CASSQAQRVDEQYF.

The chain carries TRBV7-3 and TRBJ1-2; 9 bases map to TRBD1. V was pared by 2 bases and J by 5 bases, with 0 bases of the junction left unmatched. CDR3 length: 13 residues. Germline V CDR1 and CDR2: SGHTA, FQGTGA. The CDR3 loop is CASSLGTGYGYTF. In DNA form, the CDR3 reads TGTGCCAGCAGCTTAGGGACAGGGTATGGCTACACCTTC.

This chain connects TRBV2 to TRBJ1-6, with D tentatively TRBD1 (5 bases). Deletions cut 6 bases from V and 7 bases from J, with 19 bases between. Germline V gene lookup returns CDR1 SNHLY and CDR2 FYNNEI. CDR3 length equals 16 residues. The CDR3 sequence is CASRLIDSVFNSPLHF. CDR3 nucleotide sequence: TGTGCCAGCAGATTAATAGACAGCGTCTTCAATTCACCCCTCCACTTT.

The V and J genes are TRBV10-3 and TRBJ1-4; 8 bases fit TRBD1. Per germline, CDR1 ENHRY and CDR2 SYGVKD. The trim removed 8 bases at V and 8 bases at J, leaving 7 bases unmatched. The CDR3 contains 13 residues. The CDR3 sequence is CAIRGQVEEKLFF. The CDR3 DNA sequence: TGTGCCATCCGGGGACAGGTGGAAGAAAAACTGTTTTTT.

V gene TRBV6-2 or TRBV6-3 combines with J gene TRBJ2-1; 14 bases line up with TRBD2. The J segment lost 6 bases and the V segment lost 6 bases, leaving 10 bases of the junction unmatched. CDR1 and CDR2 (germline): MNHEY, SVGEGT. The CDR3 length is 17 residues. The CDR3 sequence: CASSHRTGLAGANEQFF. The CDR3 DNA reads as TGTGCCAGCAGCCATCGGACGGGACTAGCGGGAGCCAATGAGCAGTTCTTC.

This chain joins TRBV19 and TRBJ2-1, with a tentative D call TRBD1 (6 bases). With 5 bases removed from V and 0 bases from J, the gap between germline ends came to 11 bases. Looked up from germline, CDR1 is LNHDA and CDR2 is SQIVND (reference sequence). The CDR3 has 15 residues. The CDR3 spells CASSGGRSSYNEQFF. For the CDR3, the DNA is TGTGCCAGTAGTGGGGGCAGGAGCTCCTACAATGAGCAGTTCTTC. Filled out from reference TRBV19 and TRBJ2-1, the complete variable domain reads DGGITQSPKYLFRKEGQNVTLSCEQNLNHDAMYWYRQDPGQGLRLIYYSQIVNDFQKGDIAEGYSVSREKKESFPLTVTSAQKNPTAFYLCASSGGRSSYNEQFFGPGTRLTVL.

The chain combines TRBV25-1 with TRBJ1-1; D gene uncertain. This CDR3 region has 12 residues. Germline V lookup: CDR1 MGHDK, CDR2 SYGVNS. V was shortened by 7 bases and J by 4 bases, with 10 bases between the two germline ends. In DNA form, the CDR3 reads TGTGCCAGCACCGGTGTTAGCACTGAAGCTTTCTTT. The encoded protein is CASTGVSTEAFF.

This rearrangement joins TRBV5-1 to TRBJ2-1, with 8 bases aligning to TRBD1. From germline, CDR1 is SGHRS and CDR2 YFSETQ. The CDR3 is 15 residues long. Trimming cost V 4 bases and J 2 bases; bases outside gene matches: 5. The CDR3 sequence: CASSIGQGAYNEQFF. The CDR3, as DNA: TGCGCCAGCAGCATTGGACAGGGAGCCTACAATGAGCAGTTCTTC.

This clone turned up a few times. The chain recombines TRBV19 with TRBJ1-5; D possibly corresponds to TRBD1 (6 bases). Germline assignment: CDR1 LNHDA and CDR2 SQIVND (reference sequence). CDR3 size: 14 residues. Trimming shortened V by 6 bases and J by 3 bases, and 12 bases separated the two germline ends. This CDR3 reads CASSQTGDNQPQHF. The CDR3 DNA is TGTGCCAGTAGCCAGACAGGCGACAATCAGCCCCAGCATTTT.